This TCR beta chain stems from a study of Graves' ophthalmopathy and Graves' hyperthyroidism. Looking at the study overall: The collection of peripheral blood took place at initial diagnosis, before any treatment.

Investigators amplified TCR beta CDR3 regions from RNA transcripts. Amplification began with first-round RT-PCR using HTBI primers, then second-round multiplex PCR was performed. From the multiplex PCR reads, TCRdb called clonotypes with MiXCR, one entry per CDR3 protein. The sample yields approximately 640,000 distinct CDR3 sequences, over 40% seen once. Ophthalmopathy was moderately-to-severely active, CAS at least 3, NOSPECS at least 4, lasting under 3 months. Clinical symptoms, serum thyroxine, TRAb, thyroid ultrasound and orbital computed tomography formed the basis of diagnosis. Study-wide results and limits: Using 13 signatures, a model distinguished ophthalmopathy from stable hyperthyroidism, reaching around 90% sensitivity and approximately 81% specificity.

This CDR3 is 16 amino acids long. CDR1 is ENHRY, CDR2 SYGVKD, per germline. This clonotype was observed a handful of times. Its antigen is currently unknown. The germline gene is not matched at one end of the junction; a read error may be the cause. This clonotype was obtained from an adult man with Graves' ophthalmopathy. The V and J genes are TRBV10-3 and TRBJ2-7, with 12 bases identical to TRBD2. Sequenced material: peripheral blood. This CDR3 reads CASSPRLAGVSYEQYF. CDR3 DNA sequence: TGTGCCAGCAGTCCCCGACTAGCGGGAGTATCCTACGAGCAGTACTTC.